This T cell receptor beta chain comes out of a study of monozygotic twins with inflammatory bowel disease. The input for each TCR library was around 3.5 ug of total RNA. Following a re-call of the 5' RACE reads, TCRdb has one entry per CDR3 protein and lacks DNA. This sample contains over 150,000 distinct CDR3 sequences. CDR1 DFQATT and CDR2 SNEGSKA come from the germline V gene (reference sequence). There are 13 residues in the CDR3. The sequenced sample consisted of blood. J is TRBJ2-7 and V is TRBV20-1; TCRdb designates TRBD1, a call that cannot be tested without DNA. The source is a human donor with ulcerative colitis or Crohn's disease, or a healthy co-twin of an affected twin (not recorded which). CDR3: CSAGRDRGDEQYF.